A single sample is the source of the 30 T cell receptor beta chains below, sequenced in a study of vaccination effects on CD4 cells after COVID-19. Sequencing followed a ViraFEST assay step that expanded antigen-specific CD4+ T cells with viral peptide pools. Scientists isolated CD4+ T cells after a roughly 10-day culture period ended. BNT162b2 vaccine or mRNA-1273 vaccine was given to participants in two doses. Libraries were prepared by immunoSEQ multiplex PCR; TCRdb keeps only in-frame clonotypes and omits some of them. The table has around 20,000 clones, approximately 76% seen once. These TCRs are of unknown antigen specificity. The sequencing here drew on CD4+ T cells from PBMCs cultured with HCoV-229E spike peptides, taken after COVID-19 vaccination. Source of these receptors: a human donor who received a COVID-19 vaccine.

This CDR3 is CASSLGGQGAVTQYF. DNA of the CDR3: TGTGCCAGCAGCTTAGGGGGACAGGGGGCGGTTACGCAGTATTTT. The chain links TRBV7-9 to TRBJ2-3, with 12 bases identical to TRBD1. The germline CDR1 and CDR2 sequences are SEHNR and FQNEAQ (reference sequence). V lost 1 base and J lost 8; bases outside the gene matches: 4. This CDR3 has 15 residues. Full variable domain (outside the CDR3, taken from reference TRBV7-9 and TRBJ2-3): DTGVSQNPRHKITKRGQNVTFRCDPISEHNRLYWYRQTLGQGPEFLTYFQNEAQLEKSRLLSDRFSAERPKGSFSTLEIQRTEQGDSAMYLCASSLGGQGAVTQYFGPGTRLTVL.

The chain uses TRBV20-1 and TRBJ2-7, with 8 bases fitting TRBD1. The V and J ends lost 3 bases and 7 bases, in that order; junction bases with no gene match: 11. CDR1 is DFQATT, CDR2 SNEGSKA, per germline (reference sequence). The CDR3 totals 14 residues. CDR3 nucleotides: TGCAGTGCTAGTCCGGACAGGGTGTTAGGGGAGCAGTACTTC. This gives the protein CSASPDRVLGEQYF.

This clone was counted only a few times. V usage is TRBV18 and J usage is TRBJ2-7; 7 nucleotides line up with TRBD1. The CDR3 is 18 amino acids. The J segment lost 4 bases and the V segment lost 2 bases, leaving 17 bases of the junction unmatched. Germline CDR1 KGHSH, CDR2 LQKENI. CDR3 in DNA: TGTGCCAGCTCACCAGCCGCCGTTTTAGGGACAGAGTTTTACGAGCAGTACTTC. Its translation: CASSPAAVLGTEFYEQYF.

This clone occurred once. This rearrangement joins TRBV27 to TRBJ2-1; 9 bases are shared with TRBD1. V lost 8 bases to trimming and J lost 4 bases; unmatched junction nucleotides: 9. This CDR3 contains 15 residues. Germline lookup yields CDR1 MNHEY and CDR2 SMNVEV (reference sequence). CDR3 in DNA: TGTGCCAGCTGTGATGGACAGGGGAGTTACAATGAGCAGTTCTTC. It specifies CASCDGQGSYNEQFF.

J is TRBJ1-1 and V is TRBV10-1; D is possibly TRBD1 (5 bases). The V gene's germline CDR1 is WNHNN and CDR2 SYGVQD (reference sequence). Trimming pared 6 bases from V and 1 base from J, leaving 9 bases between. CDR3 size: 13 residues. CDR3 in DNA: TGCGCCAGCAGGGTCAGGGCGAACACTGAAGCTTTCTTT. The encoded protein is CASRVRANTEAFF.

This clone was recorded once. CDR3 residues: CASSPRTGQNEKLFF. The CDR3 DNA reads as TGTGCCAGCTCACCGCGGACAGGGCAGAATGAAAAACTGTTTTTT. The V gene is TRBV18, the J gene TRBJ1-4; TRBD1 aligns across 8 bases. Germline V lookup: CDR1 KGHSH, CDR2 LQKENI. V was clipped by 3 bases and J by 5 bases; unmatched bases: 5. The CDR3 covers 15 residues.

The chain employs TRBV19 and TRBJ1-2; perhaps TRBD1 as D (6 bases). Germline lookup yields CDR1 LNHDA and CDR2 SQIVND (reference sequence). V was trimmed by 5 bases and J by 8 bases, leaving 18 bases between them. This CDR3 comprises 14 residues. The CDR3 spells CASSPIWGAGGYTF. The CDR3 DNA reads as TGTGCCAGTAGTCCAATTTGGGGGGCTGGAGGCTACACCTTC. Combining the CDR3 with reference TRBV19 and TRBJ1-2 gives the whole variable domain DGGITQSPKYLFRKEGQNVTLSCEQNLNHDAMYWYRQDPGQGLRLIYYSQIVNDFQKGDIAEGYSVSREKKESFPLTVTSAQKNPTAFYLCASSPIWGAGGYTFGSGTRLTVV.

The chain recombines TRBV7-2 with TRBJ2-3; 14 bases map to TRBD2. CDR3 length equals 17 residues. Per germline, CDR1 SGHTA and CDR2 FQGNSA. The junction had 8 bases not matched to a gene; V was cut back by 5 bases and J by 4 bases. The CDR3 DNA follows: TGTGCCAGCAGCACCAGACTAGCGGGGGGGACCCCAGATACGCAGTATTTT. Encoded protein: CASSTRLAGGTPDTQYF.

The gene calls are TRBV27 and TRBJ1-1; no definite D call. This CDR3 is built from 15 residues. Between the trimmed V and J ends, which lost 3 bases and 3 bases, there was a span of 14 bases. Per the germline V gene, CDR1 is MNHEY and CDR2 is SMNVEV (reference sequence). As DNA, the CDR3 is TGTGCCAGCAGTTTTTTGTCGGGCACCTACACTGAAGCTTTCTTT. This encodes CASSFLSGTYTEAFF.

The genes are TRBV30 and TRBJ1-6; 7 bases are shared with TRBD1. CDR1 is GTSNPN and CDR2 is SVGIG in the germline V gene (reference sequence). The V segment lost 3 bases and the J segment 9 bases; nucleotides outside the gene matches: 14. This CDR3 has 16 amino acids. The CDR3 bases are TGTGCCTGGAGCTCGGGACAGCTAAACCCAAGTTCACCCCTCCACTTT. It is translated as CAWSSGQLNPSSPLHF.

This clone was found once. The J gene is TRBJ1-1, the V gene TRBV5-1, with 7 bases matching TRBD1. The CDR3 sequence is 14 residues long. V trimming: 0 bases; J trimming: 5 bases; junction bases outside the gene matches: 4. Looked up from germline, CDR1 is SGHRS and CDR2 is YFSETQ. CDR3 in amino acids: CASSLDRGGTEAFF. The DNA for the CDR3 is TGCGCCAGCAGCTTGGACAGGGGAGGGACTGAAGCTTTCTTT.

The gene calls are TRBV14 and TRBJ2-7; 8 bases align to TRBD1. The germline V gene has CDR1 SGHDN and CDR2 FVKESK. The CDR3 has 16 residues. The V gene end was trimmed by 2 bases and the J gene end by 4 bases; junction bases not matched to a gene: 10. Here the CDR3 DNA reads TGTGCCAGCAGCCAAATGGGCAGGGGGCGAGGGTACGAGCAGTACTTC. This codes for CASSQMGRGRGYEQYF.

The table lists this clone with a few counts. The chain joins TRBV30 to TRBJ1-6; a possible D gene is TRBD1 (5 bases). Germline CDR1 is GTSNPN and CDR2 is SVGIG (reference sequence). The CDR3 is 12 amino acids. V dropped 4 bases and J dropped 9 bases, with 10 bases sitting between them. The CDR3 region has the DNA TGTGCCTGGACCAGGGCCGGTTCACCCCTCCACTTT. This gives the protein CAWTRAGSPLHF.

The V call is TRBV7-9, the J call TRBJ1-2; TRBD1 matches at 8 bases. J was trimmed by 0 bases and V by 5 bases; bases with no gene match: 8. Germline CDR1 and CDR2: SEHNR and FQNEAQ (reference sequence). This CDR3 region has 16 residues. The CDR3 sequence is CASSGLRTGSNYGYTF. For the CDR3, the DNA is TGTGCCAGCAGCGGACTGCGGACAGGGTCTAACTATGGCTACACCTTC.

The V call is TRBV10-1, the J call TRBJ1-2, with a possible D match to TRBD1 (6 bases). Germline V gene data show CDR1 as WNHNN and CDR2 as SYGVQD (reference sequence). CDR3 length: 14 amino acids. Trimming pared 4 bases from V and 0 bases from J, leaving 9 bases between. CDR3 amino acids: CASSVPGANYGYTF. CDR3 DNA sequence: TGCGCCAGCAGTGTACCAGGGGCTAACTATGGCTACACCTTC.

V and J are TRBV7-9 and TRBJ2-3; 7 positions match TRBD2. V trimming: 3 bases; J trimming: 2 bases; junction bases outside the gene matches: 5. Germline V gene data show CDR1 as SEHNR and CDR2 as FQNEAQ (reference sequence). The CDR3 length is 15 residues. CDR3 loop: CASSLGLSDTDTQYF. The CDR3 nucleotides read TGTGCCAGCAGCTTGGGACTATCTGACACAGATACGCAGTATTTT. Filled out from reference TRBV7-9 and TRBJ2-3, the complete variable domain reads DTGVSQNPRHKITKRGQNVTFRCDPISEHNRLYWYRQTLGQGPEFLTYFQNEAQLEKSRLLSDRFSAERPKGSFSTLEIQRTEQGDSAMYLCASSLGLSDTDTQYFGPGTRLTVL.

Only a few counts were recorded for this clone. The chain couples TRBV5-4 to TRBJ2-5; D is ambiguous. The V gene lost 1 base and the J gene lost 7 bases, with 11 bases spanning the gap. This CDR3 region has 13 residues. Germline V gene sequence: CDR1 SGHNT, CDR2 YYREEE (reference sequence). As DNA, the CDR3 is TGTGCCAGCAGCTTGACGGAGCCGGGGACCCAGTACTTC. Protein sequence: CASSLTEPGTQYF. Combining the CDR3 with reference TRBV5-4 and TRBJ2-5 gives the whole variable domain ETGVTQSPTHLIKTRGQQVTLRCSSQSGHNTVSWYQQALGQGPQFIFQYYREEENGRGNFPPRFSGLQFPNYSSELNVNALELDDSALYLCASSLTEPGTQYFGPGTRLLVL.

The chain joins TRBV7-9 to TRBJ2-7, with D uncertain. This CDR3 region has 12 residues. The V end lost 5 bases, the J end lost 4 bases, and 9 bases lay between the germline ends. Germline V gene data show CDR1 as SEHNR and CDR2 as FQNEAQ (reference sequence). The CDR3 DNA reads as TGTGCCAGCAGCAGAACGGTATACGAGCAGTACTTC. Its translation is CASSRTVYEQYF.

This rearrangement joins TRBV11-3 to TRBJ2-7; D not resolved. Germline CDR1 reads SGHNT; CDR2 reads YENEEA. This CDR3 has 10 amino acids. Trimming stripped 3 bases from V and 5 bases from J, with 2 bases between. The CDR3 spells CASSFNEQYF. The CDR3 DNA reads as TGTGCCAGCAGCTTCAACGAGCAGTACTTC.

J is TRBJ1-2 and V is TRBV6-4; D ambiguous. Germline V lookup: CDR1 MRHNA, CDR2 SNTAGT. The CDR3 spans 13 residues. Trimming removed 5 bases at V and 3 bases at J, with 10 bases between. CDR3 DNA: TGTGCCAGCAGTCACGGAAGGGACTATGGCTACACCTTC. The encoded protein is CASSHGRDYGYTF.

The rearrangement uses TRBV2 and TRBJ1-2, with 7 bases matching TRBD1. The length of the CDR3 is 18 residues. Germline CDR1 and CDR2: SNHLY and FYNNEI. The trim removed 1 base at V and 8 bases at J, leaving 19 bases unmatched. In DNA form, the CDR3 reads TGTGCCAGCAGTGAAGACAGGGGCCACGGCGTGATTCGATCCGGCTACACCTTC. It is translated as CASSEDRGHGVIRSGYTF.

The chain uses TRBV19 and TRBJ2-6; D is unresolved. The CDR3 consists of 14 residues. V shed 9 bases and J shed 0 bases, with 9 bases lying between them. Germline V gives CDR1 LNHDA, CDR2 SQIVND (reference sequence). The CDR3 DNA is TGTGCCAGCCATGGGTTCTCTGGGGCCAACGTCCTGACTTTC. Amino acid sequence: CASHGFSGANVLTF.

In this sample, this clone turned up once. V is TRBV18 and J is TRBJ2-7, with D possibly being TRBD2 (5 bases). CDR3 length equals 15 residues. Trimming removed 5 bases from V and 0 bases from J, with 14 bases in between. Germline CDR1 reads KGHSH; CDR2 reads LQKENI. DNA of the CDR3: TGTGCCAGCTCATTCGCGGGTGGCGGCTCCTACGAGCAGTACTTC. This encodes CASSFAGGGSYEQYF.

This chain uses TRBV4-2 with TRBJ2-7; the match to TRBD2 covers 9 bases. This CDR3 contains 17 residues. Germline V gene data show CDR1 as LGHNA and CDR2 as YNFKEQ. The V segment lost 0 bases and the J segment 0 bases; nucleotides outside the gene matches: 6. CDR3 DNA sequence: TGTGCCAGCAGCCAAGACTTGAGCGGGGGGCACTCCTACGAGCAGTACTTC. Translation gives CASSQDLSGGHSYEQYF.

This clone appeared a few times. This sequence joins TRBV2 and TRBJ2-7; 8 bases agree with TRBD2. Losses at the gene ends were 1 base for V and 3 bases for J; bases not matched to a gene: 8. There are 16 residues in the CDR3. Germline V gene sequence: CDR1 SNHLY, CDR2 FYNNEI. In nucleotides, the CDR3 is TGTGCCAGCAGTGAAGGTTCGGGGGGGCTTGACTACGAGCAGTACTTC. This sequence encodes CASSEGSGGLDYEQYF.

The rearrangement uses TRBV30 and TRBJ2-5; no definite D call. CDR1 is GTSNPN, CDR2 SVGIG, per germline (reference sequence). CDR3 size: 11 residues. Trimming removed 6 bases from V and 5 bases from J, with 10 bases in between. The CDR3 nucleotides are TGTGCCTGTTACACGCTTGAGACCCAGTACTTC. It translates to CACYTLETQYF.

The genes are TRBV7-2 and TRBJ2-2; no clear D. This CDR3 has 15 residues. The V end lost 4 bases, the J end lost 4 bases, and 13 bases lay between the germline ends. From germline, CDR1 is SGHTA and CDR2 FQGNSA. CDR3 sequence reads: CASSSQGVSTGELFF. The CDR3 DNA sequence: TGTGCCAGCAGCTCCCAAGGAGTGTCCACCGGGGAGCTGTTTTTT.

The gene calls are TRBV25-1 and TRBJ1-2, with 8 positions matching TRBD1. The CDR3 has 14 residues. CDR1 MGHDK and CDR2 SYGVNS come from the germline V gene. After removal of 3 bases from V and 7 bases from J, the junction contained 7 bases not matched to a gene. CDR3 protein: CASSETGEVGGYTF. The CDR3 coding sequence is TGTGCCAGCAGTGAGACAGGGGAGGTGGGTGGCTACACCTTC.

The V and J genes are TRBV29-1 and TRBJ1-1; 9 bases match TRBD1. The CDR3 has 14 residues. Trimming took 4 bases from V and 7 from J; bases not matched to a gene: 10. Germline V gene lookup returns CDR1 SQVTM and CDR2 ANQGSEA. CDR3 sequence (DNA): TGCAGCGTTGGTCTTATACAGGGGGCAAGTGAAGCTTTCTTT. As protein: CSVGLIQGASEAFF.

Written as DNA, the CDR3 is TGTGCCATCAGCACCGGGACTGACCGTTACGAGCAGTACTTC. Its translation is CAISTGTDRYEQYF. V gene TRBV10-3 combines with J gene TRBJ2-7; a possible D gene is TRBD2 (6 bases). The CDR3 is 14 amino acids. Trimming pared 6 bases from V and 4 bases from J, leaving 16 bases between. The germline gives CDR1 ENHRY, CDR2 SYGVKD.